This passage covers 17 T cell receptor beta chains from one sample sequenced in a study of post-analysis software for immune sequencing data. No antigen has been assigned to these receptors. Points from the study as a whole: Compared with controls, patients had more of 4 to 6 TRBV segments, including TRBV5-6, TRBV5-1 and TRBV20-1.

TCR beta libraries were prepared from cDNA with unique molecular identifiers. MiXCR, applied by TCRdb to the PCR reads, yields one record per CDR3 protein. The sample includes 600,000 to 750,000 distinct CDR3 sequences, approximately 60% of them seen just once. Source material: blood. The receptors here all came from a girl aged 2 to 10 with multiple sclerosis.

The J gene is TRBJ2-3, the V gene TRBV29-1; weak D call: TRBD2 (9 bases). Per the germline V gene, CDR1 is SQVTM and CDR2 is ANQGSEA. V shed 3 bases and J shed 5 bases, with 15 bases lying between them. The CDR3 has 14 residues. The CDR3 nucleotides are TGCAGCGTTGACAGGGGGCGGGAGGGAGATACGCAGTATTTT. Translated, it gives CSVDRGREGDTQYF.

The chain combines TRBV3-1 with TRBJ2-1; 8 nucleotides align to TRBD2. Germline V gene data show CDR1 as LGHDT and CDR2 as YNNKEL (reference sequence). The CDR3 is 16 residues long. After removal of 1 base from V and 8 bases from J, the junction contained 10 bases not matched to a gene. This CDR3 is CASSQAPGSGRDEQFF. CDR3 DNA: TGTGCCAGCAGCCAAGCCCCCGGGAGCGGGAGAGATGAGCAGTTCTTC.

This chain joins TRBV5-5 and TRBJ2-1, with TRBD1 matching 8 bases. In germline, CDR1 is SGHKS, CDR2 YYEKEE (reference sequence). This CDR3 has 16 residues. Trimming cost V 4 bases and J 0 bases; bases outside gene matches: 6. CDR3: CASSPRQGSSYNEQFF. CDR3 DNA: TGTGCCAGCAGCCCAAGACAGGGGAGCTCCTACAATGAGCAGTTCTTC.

The chain uses TRBV9 and TRBJ2-1; 9 nucleotides line up with TRBD1. J was trimmed by 8 bases and V by 3 bases; bases with no gene match: 0. From germline, CDR1 is SGDLS and CDR2 YYNGEE. The CDR3 has 12 residues. In DNA, the CDR3 is TGTGCCAGCAGCGGGACAGGGGATGAGCAGTTCTTC. Translated: CASSGTGDEQFF.

This rearrangement joins TRBV5-1 to TRBJ1-2; 8 bases line up with TRBD1. The CDR3 sequence is 15 residues long. Germline V CDR1 and CDR2: SGHRS, YFSETQ. V was clipped by 2 bases and J by 3 bases; unmatched bases: 6. This CDR3 reads CASSLVEGQDYGYTF. CDR3 coding DNA: TGCGCCAGCAGCTTAGTCGAGGGACAGGACTATGGCTACACCTTC.

This chain connects TRBV6-1 to TRBJ2-7, with a weak D call TRBD2 (5 bases). Trimming stripped 5 bases from V and 5 bases from J, with 10 bases between. Germline V gives CDR1 MNHNS, CDR2 SASEGT. The CDR3 loop spans 12 amino acids. The CDR3, as DNA: TGTGCCAGCAGTAAGAGGGTCGACGAGCAGTACTTC. It encodes CASSKRVDEQYF.

This chain uses TRBV12-3 or TRBV12-4 with TRBJ2-1; perhaps TRBD1 as D (5 bases). Trimming pared 2 bases from V and 13 bases from J, leaving 15 bases between. The CDR3 sequence is 13 residues long. CDR3 amino acids: CASSLRQGETQFF. The CDR3 DNA sequence: TGTGCCAGCAGTTTACGGCAGGGTGAGACCCAGTTCTTC.

The gene calls are TRBV5-1 and TRBJ2-3, with 7 bases fitting TRBD2. V was clipped by 7 bases and J by 4 bases; unmatched bases: 6. Germline V gene lookup returns CDR1 SGHRS and CDR2 YFSETQ. This CDR3 is 13 amino acids long. CDR3 loop: CASGLGGSDTQYF. The CDR3 DNA reads as TGCGCCAGCGGCCTGGGGGGGTCAGATACGCAGTATTTT.

The table lists this clonotype with a few counts. The chain couples TRBV15 to TRBJ2-7; D gene unclear. The germline CDR1 and CDR2 sequences are LNHNV and YYDKDF (reference sequence). Between the trimmed V and J ends, which lost 3 bases and 5 bases, there was a span of 14 bases. This CDR3 comprises 14 residues. For the CDR3, the DNA is TGTGCCACCAGCAGCCCGACTCTCGGAGACGAGCAGTACTTC. Its translation is CATSSPTLGDEQYF.

The genes are TRBV7-2 and TRBJ1-1; possibly TRBD1 for D (6 bases). CDR3 length: 12 amino acids. CDR1 is SGHTA and CDR2 is FQGNSA in the germline V gene. Trimming took off 1 base at V and 7 bases at J, with 7 bases between the two ends. In DNA, the CDR3 is TGTGCCAGCAGCTTAGAGGGGGGTGAAGCTTTCTTT. As protein: CASSLEGGEAFF. Full variable domain (remainder filled in from reference TRBV7-2 and TRBJ1-1): GAGVSQSPSNKVTEKGKDVELRCDPISGHTALYWYRQSLGQGLEFLIYFQGNSAPDKSGLPSDRFSAERTGGSVSTLTIQRTQQEDSAVYLCASSLEGGEAFFGQGTRLTVV.

The rearrangement uses TRBV25-1 and TRBJ2-1; D is perhaps TRBD1 (6 bases). Germline CDR1 and CDR2: MGHDK and SYGVNS. This CDR3 has 16 residues. V was pared by 3 bases and J by 8 bases, with 20 bases between. CDR3 nucleotides: TGTGCCAGCAGTGATGGCGTCAGGGGAAGATGGTATGAGCAGTTCTTC. Translated, it gives CASSDGVRGRWYEQFF. Looking up the rest from reference TRBV25-1 and TRBJ2-1 gives the full variable domain: EADIYQTPRYLVIGTGKKITLECSQTMGHDKMYWYQQDPGMELHLIHYSYGVNSTEKGDLSSESTVSRIRTEHFPLTLESARPSHTSQYLCASSDGVRGRWYEQFFGPGTRLTVL.

This clonotype was counted a few times. The genes are TRBV12-3 or TRBV12-4 and TRBJ2-3; 8 nucleotides line up with TRBD1. This CDR3 has 15 amino acids. V dropped 1 base and J dropped 3; count of bases not matched to a gene: 3. In DNA, the CDR3 is TGTGCCAGCAGTTTAGATACAGGGGGGACAGATACGCAGTATTTT. Amino acid sequence: CASSLDTGGTDTQYF.

This clonotype was counted only a few times. This sequence joins TRBV7-2 and TRBJ2-3; 13 positions match TRBD2. This CDR3 is 15 amino acids long. Per the germline V gene, CDR1 is SGHTA and CDR2 is FQGNSA. The J segment lost 8 bases and the V segment lost 5 bases, leaving 7 bases of the junction unmatched. CDR3 region: CASSQTSGGARTQYF. CDR3 in DNA: TGTGCCAGCAGCCAAACTAGCGGGGGGGCCCGTACGCAGTATTTT. Supplemented by reference TRBV7-2 and TRBJ2-3, the full variable domain reads GAGVSQSPSNKVTEKGKDVELRCDPISGHTALYWYRQSLGQGLEFLIYFQGNSAPDKSGLPSDRFSAERTGGSVSTLTIQRTQQEDSAVYLCASSQTSGGARTQYFGPGTRLTVL.

Turning to this clonotype: Mismatch with germline at one junction end may stem from a read error. The V call is TRBV2, the J call TRBJ2-6; a possible D gene is TRBD1 (5 bases). The CDR3 sequence is 15 residues long. Looked up from germline, CDR1 is SNHLY and CDR2 is FYNNEI. CDR3 protein: CVSSEFRAGANVLTF. The CDR3 coding sequence is TGTGTCAGCAGTGAATTCAGGGCTGGGGCCAACGTCCTGACTTTC.

The CDR3 protein is CASSDPGSDYEQYF. In DNA, the CDR3 is TGTGCCAGCAGTGACCCCGGTTCCGACTACGAGCAGTACTTC. The rearrangement joins TRBV2 to TRBJ2-7; D unclear. The CDR3 runs 14 residues. CDR1 and CDR2 from the germline V gene are SNHLY and FYNNEI. The ends were cut back, 3 bases at V and 3 bases at J, with 12 bases in the middle.

The chain has TRBV29-1 and TRBJ1-2; D is unclear. Germline V CDR1 and CDR2: SQVTM, ANQGSEA. The CDR3 sequence is 12 residues long. V lost 3 bases and J lost 7, with 12 bases in between. In DNA, the CDR3 is TGCAGCGTTGAGTGGGCCATGGGTGGCTACACCTTC. Translation: CSVEWAMGGYTF.

The rearrangement links TRBV28 to TRBJ2-3; 7 bases are a match to TRBD1. Germline V gene sequence: CDR1 MDHEN, CDR2 SYDVKM. This CDR3 spans 14 amino acids. V was pared by 7 bases and J by 3 bases, with 7 bases of the junction left unmatched. In nucleotides, the CDR3 is TGTGCCAGCAAAGGGGGCGCCGGGACAGATACGCAGTATTTT. It yields the protein CASKGGAGTDTQYF.